Below are 25 T cell receptor beta chains sequenced from a single sample in a study of metastatic and nonmetastatic thyroid tumors. TCRdb called clones again from the PCR reads with MiXCR. The table records approximately 35,000 clones, 35% to 40% of them present only once. No treatment had been given to any patient before thyroid surgery. The sample comprised tumor tissue. Receptors originate from a female donor with papillary thyroid cancer or a benign thyroid nodule (not recorded which). Some clones in this sample may be carry-over from other donors' samples.

The CDR3 protein is CASSVAGGANTEAFF. CDR3 coding DNA: TGTGCCAGCAGCGTAGCTGGGGGGGCCAACACTGAAGCTTTCTTT. The rearrangement joins TRBV9 to TRBJ1-1; D perhaps matches TRBD1 (6 bases). The ends were cut back, 0 bases at V and 2 bases at J, with 11 bases in the middle. The CDR3 length is 15 residues. Per germline, CDR1 SGDLS and CDR2 YYNGEE.

This chain connects TRBV2 to TRBJ2-1, with a tentative D call TRBD1 (5 bases). Looked up from germline, CDR1 is SNHLY and CDR2 is FYNNEI. V gave up 5 bases and J gave up 2 bases, with 7 bases separating them. The CDR3 has 13 amino acids. The CDR3 sequence: CASSTGPYNEQFF. The CDR3 DNA reads TGTGCCAGCAGTACAGGTCCCTACAATGAGCAGTTCTTC.

There are a few counts of this clone. This chain links TRBV30 with TRBJ1-6, with 10 bases aligning to TRBD1. CDR1 GTSNPN and CDR2 SVGIG come from the germline V gene (reference sequence). V lost 3 bases and J lost 14; bases outside the gene matches: 16. The CDR3 is 16 amino acids. CDR3 region: CAWRYDRGQPRASLHF. CDR3 DNA sequence: TGTGCCTGGAGATATGACAGGGGGCAGCCTCGGGCGTCCCTCCACTTT.

The genes are TRBV30 and TRBJ1-1, with D possibly being TRBD1 (5 bases). Deletions cut 4 bases from V and 4 bases from J, with 16 bases between. Per germline, CDR1 GTSNPN and CDR2 SVGIG (reference sequence). The CDR3 consists of 14 residues. The DNA for the CDR3 is TGTGCCTGGACCGGGGGTGGCAGGGCCACTGAAGCTTTCTTT. Protein: CAWTGGGRATEAFF.

V usage is TRBV6-1 and J usage is TRBJ2-7; tentative D call: TRBD1 (6 bases). The germline CDR1 and CDR2 sequences are MNHNS and SASEGT. With 4 bases removed from V and 1 base from J, the gap between germline ends came to 14 bases. The CDR3 is made up of 15 amino acids. CDR3: CASSARGWGSYEQYF. The CDR3 nucleotides are TGTGCCAGCAGTGCTAGGGGGTGGGGTTCCTACGAGCAGTACTTC.

The genes are TRBV19 and TRBJ2-5; 13 bases align to TRBD2. The CDR3 contains 20 residues. The ends lost 4 bases at V and 3 bases at J; junction bases unmatched: 17. Per germline, CDR1 LNHDA and CDR2 SQIVND (reference sequence). The chain's CDR3 is CASSTRGLAGSVTLEETQYF. The CDR3 DNA reads as TGTGCCAGTAGTACGCGGGGACTAGCGGGGTCTGTTACCTTAGAAGAGACCCAGTACTTC.

The genes are TRBV5-1 and TRBJ2-2, with 8 bases identical to TRBD2. V was pared by 2 bases and J by 4 bases, with 7 bases of the junction left unmatched. Germline CDR1 is SGHRS and CDR2 is YFSETQ. The CDR3 loop spans 16 amino acids. CDR3 bases: TGCGCCAGCAGCTTACCTGGCGGGAGGAGCACCGGGGAGCTGTTTTTT. Amino acid sequence: CASSLPGGRSTGELFF.

CDR3 nucleotides: TGTGCCAGCAGCTTGGTTGAGGGGAGCGCCGGGGAGCTGTTTTTT. The encoded protein is CASSLVEGSAGELFF. The rearrangement links TRBV5-6 to TRBJ2-2; D may be TRBD1 or TRBD2 (5 bases each). Germline assignment: CDR1 SGHDT and CDR2 YYEEEE. V lost 0 bases and J 6 bases, leaving 12 bases between the germline ends. This CDR3 comprises 15 residues.

This clone showed up just a few times. This sequence joins TRBV12-5 and TRBJ2-2; possibly TRBD1 for D (6 bases). Germline V gene data show CDR1 as LGHNT and CDR2 as FRNRAP. V lost 10 bases to trimming and J lost 3 bases, with 15 bases between them. The length of the CDR3 is 14 residues. The DNA of the CDR3 is TGTGCTACACACCGGGACAAGTACACCGGGGAGCTGTTTTTT. The encoded protein is CATHRDKYTGELFF.

V usage is TRBV5-4 and J usage is TRBJ1-2; 9 bases are shared with TRBD1. From germline, CDR1 is SGHNT and CDR2 YYREEE (reference sequence). The CDR3 totals 13 residues. Trimming removed 3 bases from V and 5 bases from J; junction bases left unmatched: 2. CDR3 region: CASSWDRAYGYTF. CDR3 sequence (DNA): TGTGCCAGCAGCTGGGACAGGGCTTATGGCTACACCTTC.

Only a few counts were recorded for this clone. V gene TRBV30 combines with J gene TRBJ1-6; D is possibly TRBD1 (6 bases). The CDR3 is made up of 14 amino acids. Trimming took off 0 bases at V and 7 bases at J, with 10 bases between the two ends. Germline V gene lookup returns CDR1 GTSNPN and CDR2 SVGIG (reference sequence). The CDR3 spells CAWSVGQGNSPLHF. DNA of the CDR3: TGTGCCTGGAGTGTTGGGCAGGGGAATTCACCCCTCCACTTT. Full variable domain (outside the CDR3, taken from reference TRBV30 and TRBJ1-6): SQTIHQWPATLVQPVGSPLSLECTVEGTSNPNLYWYRQAAGRGLQLLFYSVGIGQISSEVPQNLSASRPQDRQFILSSKKLLLSDSGFYLCAWSVGQGNSPLHFGNGTRLTVT.

V usage is TRBV5-1 and J usage is TRBJ2-3, with D perhaps assigned TRBD1 or TRBD2 (5 bases each). V was pared by 2 bases and J by 9 bases, with 16 bases between. Germline V lookup: CDR1 SGHRS, CDR2 YFSETQ. This CDR3 has 14 amino acids. The CDR3 loop is CASSLGTNEGTQYF. CDR3 DNA: TGCGCCAGCAGCTTAGGAACTAACGAGGGGACGCAGTATTTT.

The gene calls are TRBV20-1 and TRBJ2-7; D ambiguous. Germline values: CDR1 DFQATT, CDR2 SNEGSKA (reference sequence). There are 13 residues in the CDR3. V was trimmed by 6 bases and J by 3 bases, leaving 15 bases between them. The CDR3 spells CSAPVAGNYEQYF. The CDR3 DNA sequence: TGCAGTGCCCCCGTGGCCGGAAACTACGAGCAGTACTTC.

The chain combines TRBV27 with TRBJ1-2, with D possibly being TRBD1 (6 bases). V was shortened by 5 bases and J by 3 bases, with 10 bases between the two germline ends. Germline V gene data show CDR1 as MNHEY and CDR2 as SMNVEV (reference sequence). This CDR3 has 13 amino acids. The CDR3 region is CASSRRGDYGYTF. CDR3 in DNA: TGTGCCAGCAGTCGCAGGGGCGACTATGGCTACACCTTC.

This clone was observed a handful of times. The chain combines TRBV12-5 with TRBJ2-3, with 7 positions matching TRBD2. CDR1 is LGHNT and CDR2 is FRNRAP in the germline V gene. J was trimmed by 7 bases and V by 2 bases; bases with no gene match: 9. This CDR3 region has 15 residues. The CDR3 sequence: CASGLRTSQHNTQYF. Here the CDR3 DNA reads TGTGCTAGTGGTTTGAGGACTAGTCAACACAATACGCAGTATTTT.

The chain recombines TRBV20-1 with TRBJ2-7, with 8 bases lining up with TRBD1. V shed 5 bases and J 6 bases; nucleotides not matched to a gene: 18. CDR1 is DFQATT and CDR2 is SNEGSKA in the germline V gene (reference sequence). The CDR3 extends over 16 amino acids. The CDR3 protein is CSAPNRQGALVSEQYF. CDR3 sequence (DNA): TGCAGTGCTCCAAATCGTCAGGGGGCATTGGTAAGCGAGCAGTACTTC.

This chain connects TRBV11-2 to TRBJ2-7; a weak D match, TRBD2 (6 bases). V lost 3 bases and J lost 5, with 14 bases in between. The V gene's germline CDR1 is SGHAT and CDR2 FQNNGV. The CDR3 has 14 residues. The CDR3 loop is CASSFSEGPDEQYF. CDR3 nucleotide sequence: TGTGCCAGCAGCTTTTCGGAGGGCCCTGACGAGCAGTACTTC.

V and J are TRBV11-1 and TRBJ2-1; 7 bases map to TRBD2. The CDR3 has 15 amino acids. The V gene end was trimmed by 6 bases and the J gene end by 12 bases; junction bases not matched to a gene: 17. Germline V gives CDR1 SGHAT, CDR2 FQDESV (reference sequence). The chain's CDR3 is CASSRRTSEMLGQFF. CDR3 DNA: TGTGCCAGCAGTAGACGGACTAGTGAGATGCTGGGGCAGTTCTTC.

This clone has only a few counts. The chain links TRBV6-1 to TRBJ1-5; TRBD1 might be the D (5 bases). The V gene's germline CDR1 is MNHNS and CDR2 SASEGT. The CDR3 is made up of 14 amino acids. V was trimmed by 6 bases and J by 2 bases, leaving 11 bases between them. Here the CDR3 reads CASSAGFRNQPQHF. For the CDR3, the DNA is TGTGCCAGCAGCGCAGGGTTCCGCAATCAGCCCCAGCATTTT.

The V gene is TRBV2, the J gene TRBJ2-4; tentatively, D is TRBD2 (5 bases). CDR1 is SNHLY, CDR2 FYNNEI, per germline. The germline V and J ends were trimmed by 2 bases and 7 bases, with 15 bases remaining between them. This CDR3 region has 15 residues. The CDR3 loop reads CASSELLYSGNIQYF. CDR3 nucleotide sequence: TGTGCCAGCAGTGAATTACTCTACTCGGGGAACATTCAGTACTTC.

The rearrangement links TRBV11-3 to TRBJ1-2; no firm D call. CDR1 is SGHNT and CDR2 is YENEEA in the germline V gene. V was shortened by 0 bases and J by 5 bases, with 10 bases between the two germline ends. This CDR3 is built from 14 residues. CDR3 DNA: TGTGCCAGCAGCTTAGATAACACAGAGTATGGCTACACCTTC. This codes for CASSLDNTEYGYTF.

CDR3 in DNA: TGTGCTAGTGGTTTGTTCCGGAACACTGAAGCTTTCTTT. Translation gives CASGLFRNTEAFF. The rearrangement uses TRBV12-5 and TRBJ1-1, with D uncertain. The CDR3 sequence is 13 residues long. Germline CDR1 is LGHNT and CDR2 is FRNRAP. Between the trimmed V and J ends, which lost 2 bases and 1 base, there was a span of 5 bases.

V gene TRBV28 combines with J gene TRBJ2-1; 13 bases align to TRBD2. Germline V gives CDR1 MDHEN, CDR2 SYDVKM. After removal of 2 bases from V and 8 bases from J, the junction contained 12 bases not matched to a gene. The CDR3 runs to 18 residues. The CDR3 loop is CASSLSPRTSGSYDEQFF. The DNA of the CDR3 is TGTGCCAGCAGTTTAAGCCCTCGGACTAGCGGGAGTTATGATGAGCAGTTCTTC.

The chain employs TRBV6-1 and TRBJ2-5, with a weak D call TRBD2 (5 bases). V was clipped by 2 bases and J by 4 bases, with 17 bases between them. The germline CDR1 and CDR2 sequences are MNHNS and SASEGT. The CDR3 extends over 16 amino acids. CDR3 coding DNA: TGTGCCAGCAGTGAACGCCCCGGGGATTCAGGAGAGACCCAGTACTTC. Protein sequence: CASSERPGDSGETQYF.

The rearrangement joins TRBV20-1 to TRBJ1-2, with TRBD1 matching 9 bases. Looked up from germline, CDR1 is DFQATT and CDR2 is SNEGSKA (reference sequence). V lost 5 bases and J lost 2; bases outside the gene matches: 6. This CDR3 contains 14 residues. The CDR3 loop reads CSARRGQGNYGYTF. DNA of the CDR3: TGCAGTGCTCGGAGGGGACAGGGAAACTATGGCTACACCTTC.